Listed below are T cell receptor beta chains from one sample, sequenced in a study of kidney transplant recipient with SARS-CoV-2 infection. One entry per CDR3 protein results from TCRdb running MiXCR on the reads. Of 200,000 to 250,000 distinct CDR3 sequences listed, 29% were seen once; the top ten hold almost 7.5%. This sample comprised a blood sample, obtained at baseline and on day 111 from a kidney transplant recipient. The receptors here all came from a male patient in his thirties who had COVID-19 and was a kidney transplant recipient. Some T cells may be the graft donor's. The CDR3 runs from the conserved cysteine through the conserved F or W. A D gene is named only where the DNA matches it firmly. Expanded clones get a size class; other rows say once, few or many, or leave the size out.

>TRBJ2-3|TRBV10-3|many|.
CAISESKGQALSDTQYF
TGTGCCATCAGTGAGTCCAAGGGACAAGCTTTATCAGATACGCAGTATTTT
>TRBJ1-2|TRBV5-6|many|.
CASVRSNSRKTYGYTF
TGTGCCAGCGTCAGATCCAATAGTCGAAAGACCTATGGCTACACCTTC
>TRBJ1-5|TRBV13|many|.
CASSLGLVQGNQPQHF
TGTGCCAGCAGCTTAGGCCTTGTGCAGGGAAATCAGCCCCAGCATTTT
>TRBJ2-7|TRBV21-1|many|.
CASSKTGGINEQYF
TGTGCCAGCAGCAAAACGGGGGGCATCAACGAGCAGTACTTC
>TRBJ2-7|TRBV6-5|many|TRBD2
CASSWGLEAAYEQYF
TGTGCCAGCAGTTGGGGACTAGAGGCCGCCTACGAGCAGTACTTC
>TRBJ2-3|TRBV21-1|.|.
CASRQPLATVMQDTQYF
TGTGCCAGCAGGCAACCACTAGCTACAGTCATGCAAGATACGCAGTATTTT
>TRBJ2-1|TRBV12-3/TRBV12-4|.|TRBD2
CASSSLAGGPNNEQFF
TGTGCCAGCAGTTCGTTAGCGGGAGGGCCGAACAATGAGCAGTTCTTC
>TRBJ2-7|TRBV27|many|.
CASSLMLAAPYEQYF
TGTGCCAGCAGTTTAATGTTAGCGGCCCCCTACGAGCAGTACTTC
>TRBJ2-1|TRBV11-2|many|TRBD2
CASSSLVAGGDEQFF
TGTGCCAGCAGCTCCCTGGTGGCGGGAGGCGATGAGCAGTTCTTC
>TRBJ1-1|TRBV19|many|.
CASSKIGQFMNTEAFF
TGTGCCAGTAGTAAAATAGGGCAGTTCATGAACACTGAAGCTTTCTTT
>TRBJ2-7|TRBV28|many|TRBD2
CASSLGGRSYEQYF
TGTGCCAGCAGTTTAGGCGGGAGGAGTTACGAGCAGTACTTC
>TRBJ1-3|TRBV7-2|.|.
CASSLATEGASSGNTIYF
TGTGCCAGCAGCTTAGCAACCGAGGGCGCATCCTCTGGAAACACCATATATTTT
>TRBJ1-2|TRBV12-5|many|.
CASGEELLQGKTYGYTF
TGTGCTAGTGGTGAGGAGCTTTTGCAGGGAAAGACCTATGGCTACACCTTC
>TRBJ1-2|TRBV25-1|.|.
CASSDSVELGKTYGYTF
TGTGCCAGCAGTGATTCGGTAGAACTGGGAAAGACCTATGGCTACACCTTC
>TRBJ1-5|TRBV3-1|many|TRBD1
CASSQGTGGVQPQHF
TGTGCCAGCAGCCAAGGAACAGGGGGCGTTCAGCCCCAGCATTTT
>TRBJ2-7|TRBV10-3|many|TRBD2
CAIKGTSESYEQYF
TGTGCCATCAAGGGGACTAGCGAATCGTACGAGCAGTACTTC
>TRBJ1-2|TRBV1|many|.
CTSSQAPTRGAEGGYTF
TGCACCAGCAGCCAAGCCCCGACTCGGGGGGCAGAGGGTGGCTACACCTTC
>TRBJ1-2|TRBV7-2|few|.
CASSPIRRDGKTYGYTF
TGTGCCAGCAGCCCCATTCGCAGAGACGGAAAGACCTATGGCTACACCTTC
>TRBJ2-3|TRBV21-1|many|.
CASRDEVATVMQDTQYF
TGTGCCAGCAGGGATGAAGTAGCTACAGTCATGCAAGATACGCAGTATTTT
>TRBJ1-5|TRBV7-9|many|TRBD1
CASSLVGQGGNQPQHF
TGTGCCAGCAGCTTAGTTGGACAGGGAGGGAATCAGCCCCAGCATTTT
>TRBJ2-6|TRBV8-2|.|.
CGIQARIAQSRANVLTF
TGTGGCATTCAAGCTAGGATAGCACAAAGTCGGGCCAACGTCCTGACTTTC
>TRBJ1-2|TRBV7-9|.|.
CTSSLDQGSYGYTF
TGTACCAGCAGCTTAGACCAGGGTAGCTATGGCTACACCTTT
>TRBJ1-2|TRBV6-4|many|.
CASSRGVSHGKTYGYTF
TGTGCCAGCAGTAGAGGTGTCTCACACGGAAAGACCTATGGCTACACCTTC
>TRBJ1-6|TRBV20-1|.|.
CSARHRGGYNSPLHF
TGCAGTGCTCGCCATAGGGGGGGGTATAATTCACCCCTCCACTTT
>TRBJ1-5|TRBV12-3/TRBV12-4|many|.
CASAPMGGHQPQHF
TGTGCCAGCGCGCCAATGGGGGGACATCAGCCCCAGCATTTT
>TRBJ1-2|TRBV12-2|few|.
CASRDTQTPRKAYGYTF
TGTGCAAGTCGCGATACACAGACTCCACGAAAGGCCTATGGCTACACCTTC
>TRBJ1-2|TRBV10-1|many|.
CASSLASRSRKTYGYTF
TGCGCCAGCAGTCTAGCATCAAGATCGCGAAAGACCTATGGCTACACCTTC
>TRBJ2-1|TRBV6-5|.|TRBD2
CASIPRGRASLDEQFF
TGTGCCAGCATTCCTCGGGGGAGGGCCTCTCTCGATGAGCAGTTCTTC
>TRBJ2-7|TRBV11-2|many|TRBD2
CASSLGLAGVPYYEQYF
TGTGCCAGCAGCTTAGGGCTAGCGGGCGTCCCCTACTACGAGCAGTACTTC
>TRBJ2-3|TRBV29-1|.|.
CSVEGGGVGTDTQYF
TGCAGCGTTGAAGGCGGGGGCGTTGGCACAGATACGCAGTATTTT
>TRBJ1-1|TRBV12-3/TRBV12-4|many|TRBD1
CASSLRWTGNTEAFF
TGTGCCAGCAGTTTAAGATGGACAGGCAACACTGAAGCTTTCTTT
>TRBJ1-1|TRBV6-6|many|TRBD1
CASTPAGDRAGTEAFF
TGTGCCAGCACCCCCGCTGGGGACAGGGCGGGGACTGAAGCTTTCTTT
>TRBJ1-2|TRBV5-4|many|.
CASLIPVPGKTYGYTF
TGTGCCAGCTTAATCCCCGTACCAGGAAAGACCTATGGCTACACCTTC
>TRBJ1-2|TRBV5-6|few|.
CASTTFNSRKTYGYTF
TGTGCCAGCACAACGTTCAATAGTCGAAAGACCTATGGCTACACCTTC
>TRBJ1-1|TRBV18|.|.
CAASAQLNTEAFF
TGTGCCGCGTCTGCACAGCTTAACACTGAAGCTTTCTTT